This T cell receptor beta chain originates from a study of blood T cell repertoires in COVID-19. Study-wide background: The analysed material was cDNA or gDNA that came from T cells, B-cell-depleted T cells, or PBMCs.

Methods used by the authors: Scientists estimated how many nucleated cells there were by amplifying reference gene primers. Clones were sequenced by immunoSEQ multiplex PCR, and TCRdb holds only the in-frame ones, with some missing. V and J calls and clone size are those listed in that table; D and trimming were worked out from the DNA. Altogether hundreds of thousands of clones are present, about 86% being singletons, with the ten largest covering roughly 8.8%. Germline V CDR1 and CDR2: MNHEY, SMNVEV (reference sequence). CDR3 length: 16 residues. V dropped 5 bases and J dropped 5 bases, with 19 bases sitting between them.

The J gene is TRBJ2-1, the V gene TRBV27; TRBD2 is a possible D gene (5 bases). Material: peripheral blood. This clonotype was sampled from a woman between 50 and 59 years old with acute or convalescent COVID-19. The CDR3 is CASSVTRVVGDNEQFF. The CDR3 region has the DNA TGTGCCAGCAGTGTAACGAGGGTGGTTGGCGACAATGAGCAGTTCTTC.